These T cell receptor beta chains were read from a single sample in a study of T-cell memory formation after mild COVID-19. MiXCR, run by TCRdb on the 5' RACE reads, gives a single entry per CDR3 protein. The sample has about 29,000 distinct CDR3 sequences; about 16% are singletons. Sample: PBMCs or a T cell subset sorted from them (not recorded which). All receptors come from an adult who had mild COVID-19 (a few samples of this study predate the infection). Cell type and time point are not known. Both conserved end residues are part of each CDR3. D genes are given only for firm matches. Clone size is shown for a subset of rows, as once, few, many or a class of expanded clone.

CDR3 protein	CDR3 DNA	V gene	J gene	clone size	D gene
CASSGQYEQYF	TGTGCCAGCAGTGGACAGTACGAGCAGTACTTC	TRBV28	TRBJ2-7	many	NA
CASSYSNRAGSQPQHF	TGTGCCAGCAGTTACTCAAACAGGGCAGGCAGTCAGCCCCAGCATTTT	TRBV6-2/TRBV6-3	TRBJ1-5	many	NA
CASSLYPQYNEQFF	TGTGCCAGCAGCTTATATCCTCAGTACAATGAGCAGTTCTTC	TRBV7-2	TRBJ2-1	many	NA
CASSAGVGYTF	TGTGCCAGCAGCGCAGGGGTTGGCTACACCTTC	TRBV7-9	TRBJ1-2	NA	NA
CASSVGAGRYNEQFF	TGCGCCAGCAGCGTCGGGGCAGGGAGATACAATGAGCAGTTCTTC	TRBV5-1	TRBJ2-1	medium-sized	NA
CASSISSGYGYTF	TGTGCCAGCAGCATCAGTTCTGGTTATGGCTACACCTTC	TRBV7-2	TRBJ1-2	many	NA
CASRPRDVHTSGANVLTF	TGTGCCAGCAGACCCCGGGACGTTCATACCTCTGGGGCCAACGTCCTGACTTTC	TRBV7-9	TRBJ2-6	many	NA
CASSPTSGSTGELFF	TGTGCCAGCAGCCCGACTAGCGGGAGCACCGGGGAGCTGTTTTTT	TRBV3-1	TRBJ2-2	many	TRBD2
CASSFRGGTEAFF	TGTGCCAGCAGTTTCAGGGGGGGCACTGAAGCTTTCTTT	TRBV27	TRBJ1-1	few	TRBD1
CASSPNLRREKNLFF	TGCGCCAGCAGCCCCAATTTAAGGCGGGAGAAAAACCTGTTTTTT	TRBV5-1	TRBJ1-4	many	NA
CASSEGQDYTF	TGTGCCAGCAGCGAAGGACAGGACTACACCTTC	TRBV12-3/TRBV12-4	TRBJ1-2	NA	TRBD1
CASSYRFDTEAFF	TGTGCCAGCAGCTATCGGTTCGACACTGAAGCTTTCTTT	TRBV7-3	TRBJ1-1	NA	NA
CASNLGQGEGTGELFF	TGTGCCAGTAACTTGGGGCAGGGAGAAGGCACCGGGGAGCTGTTTTTT	TRBV19	TRBJ2-2	many	NA
CASSSLKGGSYNEQFF	TGTGCCAGCAGCTCATTGAAGGGAGGATCCTACAATGAGCAGTTCTTC	TRBV11-2	TRBJ2-1	NA	NA
CASSLEPTGTSGRRAGELFF	TGCGCCAGCAGCCTAGAACCTACCGGGACTAGCGGGAGGCGAGCCGGGGAGCTGTTTTTT	TRBV5-1	TRBJ2-2	many	TRBD2
CASSDYDRNYTDTQYF	TGTGCCAGCAGCGACTACGACAGAAACTACACAGATACGCAGTATTTT	TRBV7-9	TRBJ2-3	many	NA
CASSYSIQETQYF	TGCGCCAGCAGCTACTCGATCCAAGAGACCCAGTACTTC	TRBV5-1	TRBJ2-5	many	NA
CASSISQGGYNEQFF	TGTGCCAGTAGTATAAGCCAGGGGGGATACAATGAGCAGTTCTTC	TRBV19	TRBJ2-1	NA	NA
CATSDQRQGYQPQHF	TGTGCCACCAGTGATCAACGACAGGGATATCAGCCCCAGCATTTT	TRBV24-1	TRBJ1-5	many	TRBD1
CASSQEERVGMNTEAFF	TGCGCCAGCAGCCAAGAGGAAAGGGTCGGGATGAACACTGAAGCTTTCTTT	TRBV4-1	TRBJ1-1	NA	NA
CASTNPRGRTDTQYF	TGTGCCAGCACCAACCCGAGGGGGAGAACAGATACGCAGTATTTT	TRBV7-2	TRBJ2-3	many	NA
CASSERRGGPKSSGNTIYF	TGTGCCAGCAGTGAACGTAGAGGGGGTCCGAAGAGCTCTGGAAACACCATATATTTT	TRBV6-1	TRBJ1-3	NA	NA
CASSLDSGELFF	TGCGCCAGCAGCCTTGACTCCGGGGAGCTGTTTTTT	TRBV5-1	TRBJ2-2	NA	NA
CSASGQLGAHTQYF	TGCAGTGCTAGCGGTCAGTTGGGGGCTCATACGCAGTATTTT	TRBV20-1	TRBJ2-3	many	NA
CASSFRQGDEAFF	TGTGCCAGCAGTTTCCGACAGGGCGACGAAGCTTTCTTT	TRBV27	TRBJ1-1	many	TRBD1
CASLGGGAEAFF	TGTGCCTCTTTAGGTGGGGGCGCTGAAGCTTTCTTT	TRBV18	TRBJ1-1	many	NA
CASSQGQADNEQFF	TGTGCCAGCAGCCAAGGGCAGGCCGACAATGAGCAGTTCTTC	TRBV4-2	TRBJ2-1	many	NA
CAWSVNRGSEKLFF	TGTGCCTGGAGTGTAAATAGGGGGTCTGAAAAACTGTTTTTT	TRBV30	TRBJ1-4	NA	NA
CASSPGVWGGVAKNIQYF	TGTGCCAGCAGCCCCGGCGTGTGGGGGGGGGTAGCCAAAAACATTCAGTACTTC	TRBV3-1	TRBJ2-4	many	TRBD2
CASSYGDRLNEKLFF	TGTGCCAGCAGTTACGGAGACAGACTAAATGAAAAACTGTTTTTT	TRBV6-5	TRBJ1-4	many	NA
CASSHQRTSGEWGTDTQYF	TGTGCCAGCAGCCATCAACGGACTAGCGGGGAGTGGGGCACAGATACGCAGTATTTT	TRBV11-1	TRBJ2-3	many	TRBD2
CASSPRDRNYNEQFF	TGTGCCAGCTCACCCCGGGACAGGAACTACAATGAGCAGTTCTTC	TRBV18	TRBJ2-1	many	TRBD1
CASRTSGRTFTGELFF	TGTGCCAGCAGGACTAGCGGGAGGACGTTCACCGGGGAGCTGTTTTTT	TRBV6-6	TRBJ2-2	many	TRBD2
CASSLDSRPGANVLTF	TGTGCCAGCAGCTTAGACAGTAGACCTGGGGCCAACGTCCTGACTTTC	TRBV5-4	TRBJ2-6	few	NA
CASSVDGSGANNEQFF	TGTGCCAGCAGCGTAGACGGTAGCGGGGCCAACAATGAGCAGTTCTTC	TRBV9	TRBJ2-1	many	TRBD2